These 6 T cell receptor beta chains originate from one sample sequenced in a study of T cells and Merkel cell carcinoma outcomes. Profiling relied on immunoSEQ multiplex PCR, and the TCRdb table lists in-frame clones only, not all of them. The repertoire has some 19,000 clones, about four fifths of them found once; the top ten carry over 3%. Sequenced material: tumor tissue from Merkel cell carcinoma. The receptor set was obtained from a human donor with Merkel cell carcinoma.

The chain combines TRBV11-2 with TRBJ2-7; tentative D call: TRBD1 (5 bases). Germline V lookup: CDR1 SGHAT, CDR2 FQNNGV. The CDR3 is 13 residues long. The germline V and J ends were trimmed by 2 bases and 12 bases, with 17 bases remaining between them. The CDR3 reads CASSLQGTTSGYF. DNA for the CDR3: TGTGCCAGCAGCTTACAGGGAACCACCTCAGGGTACTTC.

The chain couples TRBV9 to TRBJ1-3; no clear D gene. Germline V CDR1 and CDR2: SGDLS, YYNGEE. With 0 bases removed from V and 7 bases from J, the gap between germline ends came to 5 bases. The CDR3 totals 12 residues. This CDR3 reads CASSVGANTIYF. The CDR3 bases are TGTGCCAGCAGCGTAGGGGCGAACACCATATATTTT.

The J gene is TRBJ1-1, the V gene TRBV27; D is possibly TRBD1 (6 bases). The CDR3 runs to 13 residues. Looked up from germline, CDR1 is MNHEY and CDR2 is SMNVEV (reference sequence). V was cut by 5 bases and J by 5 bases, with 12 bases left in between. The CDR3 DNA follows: TGTGCCAGCAGTCCTCAGGGGAGTACTGAAGCTTTCTTT. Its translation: CASSPQGSTEAFF.

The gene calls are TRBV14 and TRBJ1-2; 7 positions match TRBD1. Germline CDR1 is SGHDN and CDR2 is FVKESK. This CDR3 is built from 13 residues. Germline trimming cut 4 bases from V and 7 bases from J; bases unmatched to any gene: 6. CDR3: CASSPDDRVGYTF. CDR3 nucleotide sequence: TGTGCCAGCAGCCCAGACGACAGGGTTGGCTACACCTTC.

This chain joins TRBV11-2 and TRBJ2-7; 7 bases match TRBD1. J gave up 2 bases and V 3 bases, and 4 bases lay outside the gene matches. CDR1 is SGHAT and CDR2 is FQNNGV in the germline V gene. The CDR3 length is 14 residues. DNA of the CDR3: TGTGCCAGCAGCTTGGGGACAGTCGCCTACGAGCAGTACTTC. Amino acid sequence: CASSLGTVAYEQYF.

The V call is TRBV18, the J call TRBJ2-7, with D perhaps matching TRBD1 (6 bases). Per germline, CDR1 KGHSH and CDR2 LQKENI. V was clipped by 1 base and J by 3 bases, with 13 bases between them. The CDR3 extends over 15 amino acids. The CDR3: CASSPRTGQNYEQYF. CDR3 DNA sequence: TGTGCCAGCTCACCACGCACTGGACAGAACTACGAGCAGTACTTC.